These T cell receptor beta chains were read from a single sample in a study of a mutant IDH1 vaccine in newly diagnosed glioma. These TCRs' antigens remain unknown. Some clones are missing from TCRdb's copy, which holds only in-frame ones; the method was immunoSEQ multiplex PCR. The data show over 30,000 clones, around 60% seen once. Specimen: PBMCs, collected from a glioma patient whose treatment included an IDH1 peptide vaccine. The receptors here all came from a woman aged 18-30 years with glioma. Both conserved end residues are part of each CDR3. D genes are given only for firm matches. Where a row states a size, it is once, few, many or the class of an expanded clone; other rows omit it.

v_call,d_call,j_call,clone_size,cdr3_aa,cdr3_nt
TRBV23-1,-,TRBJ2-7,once,CASSQSFGNGLGFWAEQYF,-
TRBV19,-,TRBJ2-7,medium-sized,CASSATSYEQYF,TGTGCCAGTAGCGCTACCTCCTACGAGCAGTACTTC
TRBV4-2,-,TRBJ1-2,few,CASSQEAGLFYGYTF,TGTGCCAGCAGCCAAGAGGCAGGCCTTTTCTATGGCTACACCTTC
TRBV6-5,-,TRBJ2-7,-,CASRPSWADSYEQYF,TGTGCCAGCAGACCTTCCTGGGCCGACTCCTACGAGCAGTACTTC
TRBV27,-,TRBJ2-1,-,CASRSGGWNEQFF,TGTGCCAGCAGGTCAGGGGGGTGGAATGAGCAGTTCTTC
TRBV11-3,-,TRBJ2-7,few,CASSLVVDSGHSYEQYF,TGTGCCAGCAGCTTAGTAGTCGATAGTGGACATTCCTACGAGCAGTACTTC
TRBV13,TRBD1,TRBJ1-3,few,CASSWGGWDSSGNTIYF,TGTGCCAGCAGTTGGGGCGGATGGGACAGCTCTGGAAACACCATATATTTT
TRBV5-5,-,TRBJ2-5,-,CASSFLRDQETQYF,TGTGCCAGCAGCTTCCTTCGGGATCAAGAGACCCAGTACTTC
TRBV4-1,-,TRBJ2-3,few,CASSQVPRSTDTQYF,TGCGCCAGCAGCCAAGTACCGAGATCCACAGATACGCAGTATTTT
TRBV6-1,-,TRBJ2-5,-,CASREEGLETQYF,TGTGCCAGCAGGGAGGAGGGGCTGGAGACCCAGTACTTC
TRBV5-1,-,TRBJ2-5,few,CASSLGRRPEETQYF,TGCGCCAGCAGCTTGGGCCGGCGGCCAGAAGAGACCCAGTACTTC
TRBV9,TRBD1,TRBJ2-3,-,CASSVDTGGADTQYF,TGTGCCAGCAGCGTAGATACAGGGGGCGCAGATACGCAGTATTTT
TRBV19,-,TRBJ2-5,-,CASSSPQGTQETQYF,TGTGCCAGTAGTTCGCCTCAGGGAACCCAAGAGACCCAGTACTTC
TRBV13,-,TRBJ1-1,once,CASTTGGGGNTEAFF,TGTGCCAGTACCACTGGGGGGGGCGGAAACACTGAAGCTTTCTTT
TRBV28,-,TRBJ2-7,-,CASSFPGLPYEQYF,TGTGCCAGCAGTTTCCCTGGACTGCCTTACGAGCAGTACTTC
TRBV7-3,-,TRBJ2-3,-,CASSLPPADTQYF,TGTGCCAGCAGTTTACCCCCCGCAGATACGCAGTATTTT
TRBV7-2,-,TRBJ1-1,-,CASSRDGEAFF,TGTGCCAGCAGCAGGGACGGAGAAGCTTTCTTT
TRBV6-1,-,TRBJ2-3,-,CASSSGTAVDTQYF,TGTGCCAGCAGCTCCGGGACTGCCGTAGATACGCAGTATTTT
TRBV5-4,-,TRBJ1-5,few,CASSLDGKGNQPQHF,TGTGCCAGCAGCTTGGACGGGAAGGGAAATCAGCCCCAGCATTTT
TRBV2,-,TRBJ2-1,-,CATRGNEQFF,TGTGCCACTCGGGGGAATGAGCAGTTCTTC
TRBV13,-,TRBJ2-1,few,CASSLSGNEQFF,TGTGCCAGCAGCCTCTCGGGGAATGAGCAGTTCTTC
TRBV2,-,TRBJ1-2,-,CASSETYGGGYTF,TGTGCCAGCAGTGAAACTTACGGGGGGGGCTACACCTTC
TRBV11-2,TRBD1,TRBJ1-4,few,CASSDTGATNEKLFF,TGTGCCAGCAGCGATACAGGGGCAACTAATGAAAAACTGTTTTTT
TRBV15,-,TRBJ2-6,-,CATLSGANVLTF,TGTGCCACCCTGTCTGGGGCCAACGTCCTGACTTTC
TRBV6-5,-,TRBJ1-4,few,CASSAILAANEKLFF,TGTGCCAGCAGTGCAATCCTCGCGGCTAATGAAAAACTGTTTTTT
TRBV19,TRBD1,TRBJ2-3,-,CASREQRGRGDTQYF,TGTGCCAGTAGGGAACAAAGGGGGCGCGGGGATACGCAGTATTTT
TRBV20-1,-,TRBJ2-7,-,CSAGPPYEQYF,TGCAGTGCCGGACCTCCCTACGAGCAGTACTTC
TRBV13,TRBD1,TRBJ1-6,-,CASSFRDRLHF,TGTGCCAGCAGCTTCCGGGACAGGCTCCACTTT
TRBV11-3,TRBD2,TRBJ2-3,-,CASSLVREASTDTQYF,TGTGCCAGCAGCTTAGTGCGGGAGGCTAGCACAGATACGCAGTATTTT
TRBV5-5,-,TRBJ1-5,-,CASSLLRNQPQHF,TGTGCCAGCAGCTTGTTGAGAAATCAGCCCCAGCATTTT
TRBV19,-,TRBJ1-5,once,CASSTGRDNSNQPQHF,TGTGCCAGTAGTACGGGCAGGGATAACAGCAATCAGCCCCAGCATTTT
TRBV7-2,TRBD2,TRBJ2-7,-,CASSLVTSGIYEQYF,TGTGCCAGCAGCTTAGTGACTAGCGGGATCTACGAGCAGTACTTC